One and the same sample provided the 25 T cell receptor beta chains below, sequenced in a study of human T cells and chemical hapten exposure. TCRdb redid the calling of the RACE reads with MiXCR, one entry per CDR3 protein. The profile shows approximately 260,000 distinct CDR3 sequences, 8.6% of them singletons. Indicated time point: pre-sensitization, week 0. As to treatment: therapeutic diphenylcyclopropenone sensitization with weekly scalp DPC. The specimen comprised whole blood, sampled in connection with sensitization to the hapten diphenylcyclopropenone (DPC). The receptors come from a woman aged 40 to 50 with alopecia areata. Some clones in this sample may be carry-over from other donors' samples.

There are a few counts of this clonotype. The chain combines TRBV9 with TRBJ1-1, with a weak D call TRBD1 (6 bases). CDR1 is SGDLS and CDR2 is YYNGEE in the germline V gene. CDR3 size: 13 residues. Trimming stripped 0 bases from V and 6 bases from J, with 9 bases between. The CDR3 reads CASSVEQGAEAFF. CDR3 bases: TGTGCCAGCAGCGTAGAACAGGGCGCTGAAGCTTTCTTT.

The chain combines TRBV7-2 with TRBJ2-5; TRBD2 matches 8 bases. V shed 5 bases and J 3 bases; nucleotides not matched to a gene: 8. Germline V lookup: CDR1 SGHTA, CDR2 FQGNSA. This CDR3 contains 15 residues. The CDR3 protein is CASSASGGAKETQYF. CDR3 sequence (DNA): TGTGCCAGCAGCGCCAGCGGGGGAGCAAAAGAGACCCAGTACTTC.

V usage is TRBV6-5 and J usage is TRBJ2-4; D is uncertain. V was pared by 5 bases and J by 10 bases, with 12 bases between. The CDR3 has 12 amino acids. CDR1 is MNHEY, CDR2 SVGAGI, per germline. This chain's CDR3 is CASSALMGIQYF. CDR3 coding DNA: TGTGCCAGCAGTGCCCTTATGGGGATTCAGTACTTC.

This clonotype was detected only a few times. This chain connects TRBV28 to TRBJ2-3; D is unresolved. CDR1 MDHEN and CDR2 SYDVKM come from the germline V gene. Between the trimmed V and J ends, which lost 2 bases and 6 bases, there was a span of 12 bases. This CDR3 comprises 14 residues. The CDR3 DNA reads TGTGCCAGCAGTTTAGTCGGTAGGCTGGATACGCAGTATTTT. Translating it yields CASSLVGRLDTQYF.

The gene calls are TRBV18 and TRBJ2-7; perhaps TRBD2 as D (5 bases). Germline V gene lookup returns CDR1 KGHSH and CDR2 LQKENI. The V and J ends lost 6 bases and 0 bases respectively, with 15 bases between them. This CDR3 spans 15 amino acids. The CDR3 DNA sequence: TGTGCCAGCTCCCCCCAAAGCGGTCACTCCTACGAGCAGTACTTC. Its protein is CASSPQSGHSYEQYF.

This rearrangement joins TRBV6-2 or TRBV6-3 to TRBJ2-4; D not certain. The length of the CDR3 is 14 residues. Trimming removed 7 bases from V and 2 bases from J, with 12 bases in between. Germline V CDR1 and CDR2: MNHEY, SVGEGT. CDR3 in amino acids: CASTSRGPKNIQYF. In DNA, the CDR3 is TGTGCCAGCACCTCCCGTGGTCCCAAAAACATTCAGTACTTC.

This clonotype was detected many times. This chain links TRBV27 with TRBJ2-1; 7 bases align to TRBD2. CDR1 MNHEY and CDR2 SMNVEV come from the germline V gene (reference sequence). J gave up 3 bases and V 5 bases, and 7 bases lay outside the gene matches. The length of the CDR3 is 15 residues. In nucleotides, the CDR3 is TGTGCCAGCAGTCCCGGGGCTAGCGGCTACAATGAGCAGTTCTTC. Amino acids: CASSPGASGYNEQFF.

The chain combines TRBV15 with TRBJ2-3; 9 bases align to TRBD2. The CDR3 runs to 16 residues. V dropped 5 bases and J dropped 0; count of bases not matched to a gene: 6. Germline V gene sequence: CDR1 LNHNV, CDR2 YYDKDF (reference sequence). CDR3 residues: CATSVRLAVSTDTQYF. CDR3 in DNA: TGTGCCACCAGCGTACGACTAGCGGTTAGCACAGATACGCAGTATTTT.

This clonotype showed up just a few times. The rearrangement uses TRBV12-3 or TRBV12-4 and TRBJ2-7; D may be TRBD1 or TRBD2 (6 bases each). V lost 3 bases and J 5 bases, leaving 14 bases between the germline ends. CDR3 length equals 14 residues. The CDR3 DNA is TGTGCCAGCAGTTTCGGGCCCGGGGGCCACGAGCAGTACTTC. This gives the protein CASSFGPGGHEQYF.

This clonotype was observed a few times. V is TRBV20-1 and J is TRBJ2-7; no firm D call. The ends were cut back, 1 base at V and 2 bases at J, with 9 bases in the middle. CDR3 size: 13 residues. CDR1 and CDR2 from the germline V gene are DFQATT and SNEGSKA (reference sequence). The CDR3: CSARGPAAYEQYF. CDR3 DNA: TGCAGTGCTAGAGGACCCGCGGCCTACGAGCAGTACTTC.

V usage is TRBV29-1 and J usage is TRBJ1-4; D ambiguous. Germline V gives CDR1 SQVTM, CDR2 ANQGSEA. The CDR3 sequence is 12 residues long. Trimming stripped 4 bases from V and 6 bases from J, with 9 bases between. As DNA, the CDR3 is TGCAGCGTTGTCGGGATGGATGAAAAACTGTTTTTT. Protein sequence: CSVVGMDEKLFF.

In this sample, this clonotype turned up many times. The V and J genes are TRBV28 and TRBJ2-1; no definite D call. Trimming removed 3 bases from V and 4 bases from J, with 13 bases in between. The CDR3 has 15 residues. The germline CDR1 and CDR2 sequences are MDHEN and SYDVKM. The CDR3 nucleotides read TGTGCCAGCAGTTTCGCGGTATTTTCTTACAATGAGCAGTTCTTC. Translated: CASSFAVFSYNEQFF.

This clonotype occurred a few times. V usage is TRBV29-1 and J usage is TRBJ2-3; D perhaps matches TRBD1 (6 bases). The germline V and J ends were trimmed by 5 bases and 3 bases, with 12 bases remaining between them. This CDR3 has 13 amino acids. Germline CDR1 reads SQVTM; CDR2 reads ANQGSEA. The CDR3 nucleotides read TGCAGCGTTTGTCAGGGGTGGACAGATACGCAGTATTTT. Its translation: CSVCQGWTDTQYF.

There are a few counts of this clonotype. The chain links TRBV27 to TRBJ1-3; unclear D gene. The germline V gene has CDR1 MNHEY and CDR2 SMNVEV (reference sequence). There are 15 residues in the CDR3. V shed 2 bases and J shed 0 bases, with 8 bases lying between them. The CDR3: CASSLRQSSGNTIYF. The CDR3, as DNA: TGTGCCAGCAGTTTACGGCAGAGCTCTGGAAACACCATATATTTT.

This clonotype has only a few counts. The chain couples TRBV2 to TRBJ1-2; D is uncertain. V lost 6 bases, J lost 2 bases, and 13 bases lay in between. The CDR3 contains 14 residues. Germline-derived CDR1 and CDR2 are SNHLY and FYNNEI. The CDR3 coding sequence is TGTGCCAGCAGGGGGTCTGCCGGAAACTATGGCTACACCTTC. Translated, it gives CASRGSAGNYGYTF.

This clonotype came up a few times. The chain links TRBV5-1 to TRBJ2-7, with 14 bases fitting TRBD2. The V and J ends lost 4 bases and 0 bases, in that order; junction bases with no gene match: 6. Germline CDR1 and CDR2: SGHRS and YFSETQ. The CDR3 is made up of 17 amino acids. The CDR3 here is CASSERLAGGSSYEQYF. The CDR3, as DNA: TGCGCCAGCAGCGAACGACTAGCGGGAGGGAGCTCCTACGAGCAGTACTTC.

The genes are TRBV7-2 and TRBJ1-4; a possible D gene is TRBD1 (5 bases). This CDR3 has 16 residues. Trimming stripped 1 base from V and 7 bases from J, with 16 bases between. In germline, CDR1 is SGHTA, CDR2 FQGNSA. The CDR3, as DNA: TGTGCCAGCAGCTTAGGGGGAAGCAGGGCAGGTGAAAAACTGTTTTTT. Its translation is CASSLGGSRAGEKLFF.

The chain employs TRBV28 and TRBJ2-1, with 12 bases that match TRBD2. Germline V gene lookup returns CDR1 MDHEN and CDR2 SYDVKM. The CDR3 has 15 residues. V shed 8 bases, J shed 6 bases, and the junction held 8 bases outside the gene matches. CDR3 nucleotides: TGTGCCAGCCACCCTGGGGGACTAGCGGGCAATGAGCAGTTCTTC. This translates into CASHPGGLAGNEQFF.

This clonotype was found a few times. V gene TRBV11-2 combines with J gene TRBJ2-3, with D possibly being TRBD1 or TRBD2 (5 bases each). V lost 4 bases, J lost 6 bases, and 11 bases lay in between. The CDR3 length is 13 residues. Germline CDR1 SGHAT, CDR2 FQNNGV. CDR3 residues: CASSSRGSDTQYF. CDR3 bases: TGTGCCAGCAGCTCGAGGGGTAGCGATACGCAGTATTTT.

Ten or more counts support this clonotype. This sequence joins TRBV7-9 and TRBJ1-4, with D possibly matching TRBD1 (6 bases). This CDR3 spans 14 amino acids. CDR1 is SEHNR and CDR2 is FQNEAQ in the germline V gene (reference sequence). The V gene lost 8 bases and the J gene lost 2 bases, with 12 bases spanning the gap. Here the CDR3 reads CASQQGATNEKLFF. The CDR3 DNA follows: TGTGCCAGCCAACAGGGAGCGACTAATGAAAAACTGTTTTTT.

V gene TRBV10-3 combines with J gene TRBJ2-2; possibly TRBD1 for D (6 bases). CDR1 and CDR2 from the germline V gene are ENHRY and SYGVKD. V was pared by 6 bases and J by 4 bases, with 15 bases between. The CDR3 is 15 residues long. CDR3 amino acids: CAIRADRTPTGELFF. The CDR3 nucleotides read TGTGCCATCAGGGCAGACAGGACGCCCACCGGGGAGCTGTTTTTT.

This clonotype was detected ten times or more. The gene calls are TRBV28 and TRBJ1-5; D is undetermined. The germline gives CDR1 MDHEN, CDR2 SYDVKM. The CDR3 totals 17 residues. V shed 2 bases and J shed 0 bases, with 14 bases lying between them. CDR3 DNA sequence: TGTGCCAGCAGTTTAGGAGGAGGGAGTTATAGCAATCAGCCCCAGCATTTT. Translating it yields CASSLGGGSYSNQPQHF.

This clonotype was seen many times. In DNA form, the CDR3 reads TGTGCCACCAGTTTTAGGGCCACCGGGGAGCTGTTTTTT. The encoded protein is CATSFRATGELFF. The J gene is TRBJ2-2, the V gene TRBV7-8; D gene uncertain. V lost 10 bases, J lost 4 bases, and 13 bases lay in between. The CDR3 has 13 amino acids. CDR1 and CDR2 (germline): SGHVS, FQNEAQ. Full variable domain (missing parts from reference TRBV7-8 and TRBJ2-2): GAGVSQSPRYKVAKRGQDVALRCDPISGHVSLFWYQQALGQGPEFLTYFQNEAQLDKSGLPSDRFFAERPEGSVSTLKIQRTQQEDSAVYLCATSFRATGELFFGEGSRLTVL.

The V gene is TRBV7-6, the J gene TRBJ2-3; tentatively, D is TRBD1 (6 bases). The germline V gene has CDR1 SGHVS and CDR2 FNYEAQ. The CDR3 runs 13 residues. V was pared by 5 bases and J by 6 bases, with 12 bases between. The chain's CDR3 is CASSPGAEDTQYF. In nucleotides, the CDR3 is TGTGCCAGCAGCCCAGGGGCCGAGGATACGCAGTATTTT. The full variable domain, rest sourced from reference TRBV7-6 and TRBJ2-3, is GAGVSQSPRYKVTKRGQDVALRCDPISGHVSLYWYRQALGQGPEFLTYFNYEAQQDKSGLPNDRFSAERPEGSISTLTIQRTEQRDSAMYRCASSPGAEDTQYFGPGTRLTVL.

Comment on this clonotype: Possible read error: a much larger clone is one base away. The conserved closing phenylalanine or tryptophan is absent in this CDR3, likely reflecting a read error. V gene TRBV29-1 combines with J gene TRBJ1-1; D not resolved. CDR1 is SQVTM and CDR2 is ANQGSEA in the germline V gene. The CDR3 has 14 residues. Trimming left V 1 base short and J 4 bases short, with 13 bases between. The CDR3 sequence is CSVEGFWGTTEAFS. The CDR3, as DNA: TGCAGCGTTGAAGGTTTCTGGGGAACCACTGAAGCTTTCTCT.